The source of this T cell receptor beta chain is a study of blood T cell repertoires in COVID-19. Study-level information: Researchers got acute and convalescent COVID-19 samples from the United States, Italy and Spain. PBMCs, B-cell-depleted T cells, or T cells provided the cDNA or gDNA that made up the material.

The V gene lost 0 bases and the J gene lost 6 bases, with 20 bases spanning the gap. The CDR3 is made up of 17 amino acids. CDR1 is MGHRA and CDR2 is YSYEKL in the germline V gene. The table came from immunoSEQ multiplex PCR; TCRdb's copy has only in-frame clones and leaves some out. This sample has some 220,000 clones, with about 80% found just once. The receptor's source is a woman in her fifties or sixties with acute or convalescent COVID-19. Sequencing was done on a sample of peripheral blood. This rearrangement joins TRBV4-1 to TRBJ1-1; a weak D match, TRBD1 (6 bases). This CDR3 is CASSQEAAGAGRAEAFF. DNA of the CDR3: TGCGCCAGCAGCCAAGAAGCAGCGGGGGCTGGTCGGGCTGAAGCTTTCTTT.